Listed below are T cell receptor beta chains from one sample, sequenced in a study of blood T cell repertoires in COVID-19. The assay was immunoSEQ multiplex PCR, and TCRdb's table has in-frame clones only and misses some. Of roughly 220,000 clones listed, about four fifths were seen once; the top ten hold about 1.3%. Sequencing was carried out using PBMCs or T cells enriched from blood (not recorded which). These receptors were obtained from a woman in her thirties or forties with acute COVID-19. Both conserved end residues are part of each CDR3. D genes are given only for firm matches. Part of the rows lack a size; the others show once, few, many or a class for expanded clones.

cdr3_aa cdr3_nt j_call clone_size v_call d_call
CASSRLRGSETQYF TGTGCCAGCAGCCGACTCAGGGGGTCGGAGACCCAGTACTTC TRBJ2-5 - TRBV2 TRBD1
CASSQVFGSEAFF TGCGCCAGCAGCCAAGTTTTCGGGAGTGAAGCTTTCTTT TRBJ1-1 - TRBV4-3 -
CASSGSSGSTDTQYF TGTGCCAGCAGCGGTTCTAGCGGGAGCACAGATACGCAGTATTTT TRBJ2-3 once TRBV9 TRBD2
CASSLESGLAGDRWHF TGTGCCAGCAGTTTAGAGAGCGGACTAGCGGGAGACCGCTGGCACTTC TRBJ2-7 - TRBV28 TRBD2
CASRTSGTGELFF TGTGCCAGCAGGACTAGCGGCACCGGGGAGCTGTTTTTT TRBJ2-2 - TRBV7-8 TRBD2
CASRSDYDNEQFF TGTGCCAGCAGATCGGACTATGACAATGAGCAGTTCTTC TRBJ2-1 - TRBV28 -
CASSAREVYQPQHF TGTGCCAGCAGCGCACGAGAGGTTTATCAGCCCCAGCATTTT TRBJ1-5 - TRBV3-1/TRBV3-2 -
CASSTGGLAGSYEQYF TGTGCCAGTAGTACTGGAGGACTAGCGGGATCTTACGAGCAGTACTTC TRBJ2-7 few TRBV19 TRBD2
CASSPRLGTIFGEQFF TGCGCCAGCAGTCCCCGACTAGGGACGATTTTTGGTGAGCAGTTCTTC TRBJ2-1 few TRBV4-1 -
CASSPGANTGELFF TGTGCCAGCAGCCCGGGGGCGAACACCGGGGAGCTGTTTTTT TRBJ2-2 - TRBV6-4 -
CASGPGGADTEAFF TGTGCTAGTGGGCCGGGGGGGGCGGACACTGAAGCTTTCTTT TRBJ1-1 - TRBV12-5 -
CASCSYKAGLQAFF TGTGCCAGCTGCTCCTACAAGGCGGGGCTACAAGCTTTCTTT TRBJ1-1 - TRBV28 -
CASSYGGLETQYF TGTGCCAGCAGCTATGGGGGCCTGGAGACCCAGTACTTC TRBJ2-5 - TRBV3-1/TRBV3-2 -
CSAGSEPQHF TGCAGTGCCGGGTCGGAGCCCCAGCATTTT TRBJ1-5 - TRBV20-1 -
CASSIRSPKLNYGYTF TGTGCCAGTAGTATTCGGAGTCCGAAACTTAACTATGGCTACACCTTC TRBJ1-2 - TRBV19 -
CASSARLKRDYSYEQYF TGTGCCAGCAGCGCCAGACTAAAGCGGGATTACTCCTACGAGCAGTACTTC TRBJ2-7 - TRBV3-1/TRBV3-2 TRBD2
CATSDLAIGAGAYNEQFF TGTGCCACCAGTGATTTGGCCATAGGAGCGGGAGCTTACAATGAGCAGTTCTTC TRBJ2-1 - TRBV24-1 TRBD2
CASTLSLAGYDEQFF TGTGCCAGCACCCTAAGTCTAGCGGGATATGATGAGCAGTTCTTC TRBJ2-1 - TRBV11-1 TRBD2
CASSLGQGVTGELFF TGTGCCAGCAGCCTGGGACAGGGAGTGACCGGGGAGCTGTTTTTT TRBJ2-2 - TRBV5-4 TRBD1
CASSWTGSNEQYF TGTGCCAGCAGTTGGACAGGTTCGAACGAGCAGTACTTC TRBJ2-7 once TRBV27 TRBD1
CSASSRGALNTEAFF TGCAGTGCTAGTTCCAGGGGGGCTTTGAACACTGAAGCTTTCTTT TRBJ1-1 - TRBV20-1 TRBD1
CASSFYTDTQYF TGTGCCAGCAGTTTCTACACAGATACGCAGTATTTT TRBJ2-3 - TRBV7-9 -